The 28 T cell receptor beta chains below come from one sample, sequenced in a study of graft-versus-host responses after intestinal transplantation. Labeling with CFSE marked about 200,000 responder cells, which were plated with about 200,000 irradiated, violet-dye-labeled stimulator cells. TCRdb's copy holds only in-frame clones and misses some; the assay was immunoSEQ multiplex PCR. The sample contains around 14,000 clones, around 35% of which appear only once. Sequencing used alloreactive CD8+ T cells from a mixed lymphocyte reaction culture, obtained before intestinal transplant. Subset here: CFSE-low proliferating T cells sorted from roughly 6-day pre-transplant mixed lymphocyte reaction (GvH or HvG direction). Receptors originate from a human patient who received an intestinal transplant.

V gene TRBV7-2 combines with J gene TRBJ1-2; tentative D call: TRBD1 (6 bases). Per germline, CDR1 SGHTA and CDR2 FQGNSA. Between the trimmed V and J ends, which lost 5 bases and 4 bases, there was a span of 20 bases. CDR3 size: 16 residues. CDR3 nucleotide sequence: TGTGCCAGCAGCCATACGACAGGAAATCAGCTCTATGGCTACACCTTC. Translation: CASSHTTGNQLYGYTF.

CDR3 in amino acids: CASSQDQGAGNTIYF. The CDR3 bases are TGCGCCAGCAGCCAAGACCAGGGGGCTGGAAACACCATATATTTT. This chain joins TRBV4-3 and TRBJ1-3; 7 nucleotides line up with TRBD1. CDR1 and CDR2 from the germline V gene are LGHNA and YSLEER. V shed 0 bases and J 2 bases; nucleotides not matched to a gene: 1. The CDR3 spans 15 residues.

This rearrangement joins TRBV7-2 to TRBJ2-1; 12 bases are a match to TRBD2. Per germline, CDR1 SGHTA and CDR2 FQGNSA. V lost 2 bases and J lost 4; bases outside the gene matches: 12. The CDR3 consists of 19 residues. The CDR3 is CASSLISSGGAVGYNEQFF. CDR3 nucleotide sequence: TGTGCCAGCAGCTTAATCTCTAGCGGGGGGGCTGTAGGGTACAATGAGCAGTTCTTC. The full variable domain, its missing parts supplied by reference TRBV7-2 and TRBJ2-1, is GAGVSQSPSNKVTEKGKDVELRCDPISGHTALYWYRQSLGQGLEFLIYFQGNSAPDKSGLPSDRFSAERTGGSVSTLTIQRTQQEDSAVYLCASSLISSGGAVGYNEQFFGPGTRLTVL.

Only a few counts were recorded for this clone. The CDR3: CASSDGQGNIQYF. The CDR3, as DNA: TGCGCCAGCAGTGATGGACAGGGGAACATTCAGTACTTC. This rearrangement joins TRBV10-1 to TRBJ2-4; TRBD1 matches 9 bases. Unmatched junction bases numbered 1, after V lost 3 bases and J lost 7 bases. Germline V CDR1 and CDR2: WNHNN, SYGVQD (reference sequence). This CDR3 is 13 amino acids long.

The rearrangement joins TRBV11-2 to TRBJ2-7, with 9 bases fitting TRBD2. The V segment lost 4 bases and the J segment 0 bases; nucleotides outside the gene matches: 16. The CDR3 spans 19 residues. The V gene's germline CDR1 is SGHAT and CDR2 FQNNGV. The chain's CDR3 is CASSSPIIAGELLSYEQYF. In nucleotides, the CDR3 is TGTGCCAGCAGCTCCCCGATTATAGCGGGGGAGCTACTCTCCTACGAGCAGTACTTC.

The V gene is TRBV27, the J gene TRBJ2-7; 8 nucleotides agree with TRBD1. V shed 5 bases, J shed 4 bases, and the junction held 7 bases outside the gene matches. The CDR3 loop spans 14 amino acids. Germline V gene lookup returns CDR1 MNHEY and CDR2 SMNVEV (reference sequence). The DNA of the CDR3 is TGTGCCAGCAGTCGCGCCGGGACAGGATACGAGCAGTACTTC. Protein product: CASSRAGTGYEQYF.

The chain is built from TRBV16 and TRBJ2-3, with 8 bases matching TRBD2. This CDR3 is built from 16 residues. V trimming: 1 base; J trimming: 2 bases; junction bases outside the gene matches: 5. CDR1 KGHSY and CDR2 FQNENV come from the germline V gene. DNA for the CDR3: TGTGCCAGCAGCCAATTTTGGCGGGGGGTCACAGATACGCAGTATTTT. Its protein is CASSQFWRGVTDTQYF.

This chain connects TRBV5-1 to TRBJ1-5; 7 nucleotides match TRBD1. CDR1 and CDR2 from the germline V gene are SGHRS and YFSETQ. Losses at the gene ends were 0 bases for V and 6 bases for J; bases not matched to a gene: 3. The CDR3 consists of 14 residues. CDR3 in amino acids: CASSLAQGGQPQHF. The CDR3 coding sequence is TGCGCCAGCAGCTTGGCCCAGGGGGGTCAGCCCCAGCATTTT.

A few counts support this clone. V usage is TRBV11-2 and J usage is TRBJ2-7, with D maybe TRBD2 (5 bases). Trimming shortened V by 7 bases and J by 1 base, and 14 bases separated the two germline ends. CDR1 is SGHAT and CDR2 is FQNNGV in the germline V gene. This CDR3 has 14 amino acids. The chain's CDR3 is CASTRAYSSYEQYF. The CDR3 nucleotides read TGTGCCAGCACGAGGGCCTACTCGTCCTACGAGCAGTACTTC.

This clone turned up a few times. The rearrangement joins TRBV6-5 to TRBJ2-5, with 7 bases that match TRBD2. Losses at the gene ends were 5 bases for V and 6 bases for J; bases not matched to a gene: 6. The germline V gene has CDR1 MNHEY and CDR2 SVGAGI. CDR3 size: 13 residues. DNA of the CDR3: TGTGCCAGCAGTCTCGGGGGGTCGCAGACCCAGTACTTC. Encoded protein: CASSLGGSQTQYF.

The chain links TRBV4-3 to TRBJ2-1; TRBD1 is a possible D gene (6 bases). V was cut by 0 bases and J by 4 bases, with 13 bases left in between. Germline lookup yields CDR1 LGHNA and CDR2 YSLEER. The CDR3 totals 16 residues. CDR3 loop: CASSQDMGAPYNEQFF. The CDR3 coding sequence is TGCGCCAGCAGCCAAGATATGGGGGCCCCTTACAATGAGCAGTTCTTC.

This clone was detected a few times. The chain joins TRBV4-3 to TRBJ1-3; D unresolved. Germline V lookup: CDR1 LGHNA, CDR2 YSLEER. The CDR3 has 17 amino acids. Trimming took off 3 bases at V and 8 bases at J, with 23 bases between the two ends. CDR3 protein: CASSQGSSATTMDTIYF. CDR3 DNA: TGCGCCAGCAGCCAGGGTTCGAGCGCAACCACAATGGACACCATATATTTT.

This clone has just one count. The V gene is TRBV7-6, the J gene TRBJ1-5; 8 positions match TRBD1. V lost 5 bases, J lost 5 bases, and 8 bases stayed unmatched. Germline V gene lookup returns CDR1 SGHVS and CDR2 FNYEAQ. The CDR3 has 15 amino acids. DNA for the CDR3: TGTGCCAGCAGCCCCCTACAGGGGGACGATCAGCCCCAGCATTTT. Its protein is CASSPLQGDDQPQHF.

The table lists this clone with a few counts. This chain connects TRBV30 to TRBJ2-3, with unresolved D. Trimming removed 1 base from V and 0 bases from J, with 8 bases in between. CDR3 size: 14 residues. Germline V gives CDR1 GTSNPN, CDR2 SVGIG (reference sequence). Written as DNA, the CDR3 is TGTGCCTGGAGTGCTGAAGCTAGCACAGATACGCAGTATTTT. Translated: CAWSAEASTDTQYF.

V gene TRBV19 combines with J gene TRBJ2-7, with D unresolved. Trimming took 1 base from V and 4 from J, leaving 8 bases between them. Germline CDR1 LNHDA, CDR2 SQIVND (reference sequence). The CDR3 contains 13 residues. Here the CDR3 DNA reads TGTGCCAGTAGTATAGGTTCGGGTTACGAGCAGTACTTC. It encodes CASSIGSGYEQYF. Using reference TRBV19 and TRBJ2-7 for the parts outside the CDR3, the full variable domain is DGGITQSPKYLFRKEGQNVTLSCEQNLNHDAMYWYRQDPGQGLRLIYYSQIVNDFQKGDIAEGYSVSREKKESFPLTVTSAQKNPTAFYLCASSIGSGYEQYFGPGTRLTVT.

This clone was seen only a few times. The V call is TRBV27, the J call TRBJ1-2; D remains ambiguous. Trimming shortened V by 8 bases and J by 5 bases, and 6 bases separated the two germline ends. The CDR3 spans 10 residues. Germline V gene data show CDR1 as MNHEY and CDR2 as SMNVEV (reference sequence). In nucleotides, the CDR3 is TGTGCCAGCCTCGGGTATGGCTACACCTTC. This codes for CASLGYGYTF.

The rearrangement joins TRBV27 to TRBJ2-7, with a possible D match to TRBD1 (7 bases). In germline, CDR1 is MNHEY, CDR2 SMNVEV (reference sequence). CDR3 size: 16 residues. Trimming removed 7 bases from V and 3 bases from J, with 22 bases in between. The CDR3 sequence: CASKGGDSDDFYEQYF. The CDR3 DNA sequence: TGTGCCAGCAAAGGCGGGGACAGTGACGACTTCTACGAGCAGTACTTC.

Only a few counts were recorded for this clone. The chain uses TRBV21-1 and TRBJ1-6; the table gives TRBD1 as D, unverified against the DNA. TRBV21-1 is tagged as a pseudogene. This CDR3 is 14 amino acids long. In DNA, the CDR3 is TGTGCCAGCATCAGGACAGTCTATAATTCACCCCTCCACTTT. Translation gives CASIRTVYNSPLHF.

CDR3 DNA: TGCGCCAGCAGCCGGACAGGGAATGAGCAGTTCTTC. Amino acid sequence: CASSRTGNEQFF. The chain couples TRBV5-1 to TRBJ2-1; 8 nucleotides align to TRBD1. The CDR3 runs to 12 residues. The germline V gene has CDR1 SGHRS and CDR2 YFSETQ. Trimming cost V 4 bases and J 7 bases; bases outside gene matches: 1. Full variable domain (missing parts from reference TRBV5-1 and TRBJ2-1): KAGVTQTPRYLIKTRGQQVTLSCSPISGHRSVSWYQQTPGQGLQFLFEYFSETQRNKGNFPGRFSGRQFSNSRSEMNVSTLELGDSALYLCASSRTGNEQFFGPGTRLTVL.

The chain couples TRBV29-1 to TRBJ2-7, with D possibly TRBD1 on 6 matching bases. CDR3 length: 13 residues. V dropped 8 bases and J dropped 2 bases, with 16 bases sitting between them. CDR1 is SQVTM and CDR2 is ANQGSEA in the germline V gene. Here the CDR3 reads CSWPRRDTYEQYF. CDR3 in DNA: TGCAGCTGGCCCCGACGGGACACCTACGAGCAGTACTTC.

This clone qualifies as medium-sized. This CDR3 is CASSQDPRGTGNTIYF. The CDR3 DNA sequence: TGCGCCAGCAGCCAAGATCCGCGGGGGACTGGAAACACCATATATTTT. The chain combines TRBV4-3 with TRBJ1-3, with a weak D call TRBD1 (5 bases). The CDR3 loop spans 16 amino acids. Trimming cost V 0 bases and J 2 bases, with 11 bases left between them. Germline CDR1 and CDR2: LGHNA and YSLEER.

The rearrangement links TRBV7-9 to TRBJ2-7; possibly TRBD2 for D (5 bases). V was clipped by 8 bases and J by 6 bases, with 20 bases between them. The length of the CDR3 is 14 residues. The V gene's germline CDR1 is SEHNR and CDR2 FQNEAQ (reference sequence). The CDR3 DNA is TGTGCCAGCCAACCCGGGATGTCTTTGTCCGAGCAGTACTTC. Translation gives CASQPGMSLSEQYF.

In this sample, this clone turned up a few times. The J gene is TRBJ2-1, the V gene TRBV7-2; D is uncertain. The CDR3 has 13 residues. Germline CDR1 and CDR2: SGHTA and FQGNSA. Between the trimmed V and J ends, which lost 3 bases and 4 bases, there was a span of 7 bases. The CDR3 region is CASSLSGYNEQFF. In DNA form, the CDR3 reads TGTGCCAGCAGCTTGTCGGGTTACAATGAGCAGTTCTTC.

The J gene is TRBJ1-2, the V gene TRBV6-5; D uncertain. Germline V lookup: CDR1 MNHEY, CDR2 SVGAGI. V lost 2 bases, J lost 4 bases, and 17 bases lay in between. CDR3 length equals 16 residues. In DNA, the CDR3 is TGTGCCAGCAGTTACGGGGAGACCACTACCATCTATGGCTACACCTTC. It is translated as CASSYGETTTIYGYTF.

The rearrangement joins TRBV11-2 to TRBJ2-7; a possible D gene is TRBD1 (5 bases). The CDR3 loop spans 14 amino acids. Germline V lookup: CDR1 SGHAT, CDR2 FQNNGV. With 7 bases removed from V and 1 base from J, the gap between germline ends came to 14 bases. The CDR3 DNA reads as TGTGCCAGCACCGAATTCCAGGGATCCTACGAGCAGTACTTC. Translated: CASTEFQGSYEQYF.

The J gene is TRBJ2-3, the V gene TRBV2, with 10 bases identical to TRBD2. Germline V gene sequence: CDR1 SNHLY, CDR2 FYNNEI. This CDR3 comprises 19 residues. Trimming took 7 bases from V and 2 from J; bases not matched to a gene: 18. DNA of the CDR3: TGTGCCAGCACCCTTGTAGTTGCTAGCGGGGGAGGTACCACAGATACGCAGTATTTT. This gives the protein CASTLVVASGGGTTDTQYF.

The chain joins TRBV7-9 to TRBJ2-5; 7 nucleotides line up with TRBD1. The DNA end favors TRBJ2-7, so the J call may be wrong. Germline V lookup: CDR1 SEHNR, CDR2 FQNEAQ (reference sequence). The CDR3 is 15 residues long. The CDR3 here is CASSSGTDPTYEQYF. CDR3 coding DNA: TGTGCCAGCAGCTCCGGGACAGACCCCACCTACGAGCAGTACTTC.

V usage is TRBV11-2 and J usage is TRBJ2-7, with TRBD1 as a possible D gene (6 bases). The V gene lost 4 bases and the J gene lost 3 bases, with 19 bases spanning the gap. The CDR3 contains 16 residues. Germline CDR1 SGHAT, CDR2 FQNNGV. CDR3 amino acids: CASSSQEFRGIYEQYF. In DNA form, the CDR3 reads TGTGCCAGCAGCTCCCAGGAGTTCAGGGGAATCTACGAGCAGTACTTC.